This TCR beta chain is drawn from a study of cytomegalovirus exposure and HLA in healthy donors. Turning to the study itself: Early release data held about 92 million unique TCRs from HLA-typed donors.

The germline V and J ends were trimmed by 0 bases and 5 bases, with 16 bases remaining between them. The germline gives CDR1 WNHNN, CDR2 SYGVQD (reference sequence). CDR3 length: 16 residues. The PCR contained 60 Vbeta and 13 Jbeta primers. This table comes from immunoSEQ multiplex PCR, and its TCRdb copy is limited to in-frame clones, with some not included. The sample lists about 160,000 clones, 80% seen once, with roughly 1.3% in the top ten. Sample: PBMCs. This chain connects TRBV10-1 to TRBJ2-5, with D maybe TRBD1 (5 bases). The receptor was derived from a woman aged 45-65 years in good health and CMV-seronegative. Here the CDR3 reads CASSESRLTVRETQYF. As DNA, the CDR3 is TGCGCCAGCAGTGAGTCCCGATTGACAGTTCGGGAGACCCAGTACTTC.